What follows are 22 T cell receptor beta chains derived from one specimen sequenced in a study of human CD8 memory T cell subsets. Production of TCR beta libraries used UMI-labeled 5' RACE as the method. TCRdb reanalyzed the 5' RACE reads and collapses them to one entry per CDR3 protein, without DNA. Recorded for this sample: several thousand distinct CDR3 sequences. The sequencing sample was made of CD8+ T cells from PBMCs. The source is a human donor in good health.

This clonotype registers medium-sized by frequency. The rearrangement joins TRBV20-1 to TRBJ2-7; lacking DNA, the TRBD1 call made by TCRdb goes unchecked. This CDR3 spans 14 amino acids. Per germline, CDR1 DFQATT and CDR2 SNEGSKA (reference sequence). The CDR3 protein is CSASVQGSPYEQYF.

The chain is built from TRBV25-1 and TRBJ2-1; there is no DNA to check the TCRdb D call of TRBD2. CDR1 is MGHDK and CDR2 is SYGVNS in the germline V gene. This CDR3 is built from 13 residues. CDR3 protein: CASSLAGGLEQFF.

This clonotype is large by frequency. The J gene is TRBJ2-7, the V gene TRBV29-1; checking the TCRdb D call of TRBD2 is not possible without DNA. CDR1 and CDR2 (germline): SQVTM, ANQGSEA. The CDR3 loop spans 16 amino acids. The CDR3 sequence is CSVVRLTSGDSYEQYF.

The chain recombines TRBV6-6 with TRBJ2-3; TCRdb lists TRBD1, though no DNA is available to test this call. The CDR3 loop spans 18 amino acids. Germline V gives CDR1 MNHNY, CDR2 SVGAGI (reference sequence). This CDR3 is CASSYWTQPSTSTDTQYF.

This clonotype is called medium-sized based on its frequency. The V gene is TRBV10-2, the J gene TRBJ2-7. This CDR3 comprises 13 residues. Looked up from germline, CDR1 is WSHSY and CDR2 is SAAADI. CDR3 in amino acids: CASSVRPSYEQYF.

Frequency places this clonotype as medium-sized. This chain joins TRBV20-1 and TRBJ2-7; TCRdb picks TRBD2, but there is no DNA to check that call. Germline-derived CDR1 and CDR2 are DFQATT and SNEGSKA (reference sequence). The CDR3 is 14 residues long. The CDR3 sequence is CSARGLAGANEQYF.

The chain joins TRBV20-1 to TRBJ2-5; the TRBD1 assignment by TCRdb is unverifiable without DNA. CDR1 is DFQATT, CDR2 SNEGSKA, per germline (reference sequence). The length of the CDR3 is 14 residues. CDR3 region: CSAPSGQGQETQYF.

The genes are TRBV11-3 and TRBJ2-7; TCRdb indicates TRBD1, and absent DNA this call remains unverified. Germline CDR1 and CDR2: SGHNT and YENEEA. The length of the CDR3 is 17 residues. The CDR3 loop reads CASSPPRRTGVSYEQYF.

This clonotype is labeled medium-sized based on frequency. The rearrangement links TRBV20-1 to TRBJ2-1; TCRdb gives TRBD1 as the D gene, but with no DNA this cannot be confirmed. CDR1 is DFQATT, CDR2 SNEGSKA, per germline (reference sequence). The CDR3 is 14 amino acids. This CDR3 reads CSARTGKDPNEQFF.

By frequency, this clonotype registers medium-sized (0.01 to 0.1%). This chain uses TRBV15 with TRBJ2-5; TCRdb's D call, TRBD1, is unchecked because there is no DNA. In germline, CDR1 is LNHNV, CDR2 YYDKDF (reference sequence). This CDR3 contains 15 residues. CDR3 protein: CATSSGQSGVETQYF.

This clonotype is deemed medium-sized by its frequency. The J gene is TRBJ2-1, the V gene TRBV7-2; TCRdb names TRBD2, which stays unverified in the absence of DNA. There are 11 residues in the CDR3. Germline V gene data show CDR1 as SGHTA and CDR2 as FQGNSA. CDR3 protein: CASSYGLEQFF.

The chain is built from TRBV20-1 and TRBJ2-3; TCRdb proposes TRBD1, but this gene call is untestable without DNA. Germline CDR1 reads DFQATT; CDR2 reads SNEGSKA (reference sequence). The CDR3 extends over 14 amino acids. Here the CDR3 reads CSASAREVTDTQYF.

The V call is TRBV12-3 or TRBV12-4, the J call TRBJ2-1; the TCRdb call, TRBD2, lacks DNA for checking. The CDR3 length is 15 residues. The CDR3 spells CASADGDYSYNEQFF.

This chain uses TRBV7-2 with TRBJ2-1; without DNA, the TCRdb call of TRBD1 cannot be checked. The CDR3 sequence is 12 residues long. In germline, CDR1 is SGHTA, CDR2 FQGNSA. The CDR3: CASSPPDNEQFF.

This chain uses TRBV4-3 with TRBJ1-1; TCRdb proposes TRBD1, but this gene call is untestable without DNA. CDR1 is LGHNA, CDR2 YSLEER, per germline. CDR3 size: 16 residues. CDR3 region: CASSQDRTGPNTEAFF.

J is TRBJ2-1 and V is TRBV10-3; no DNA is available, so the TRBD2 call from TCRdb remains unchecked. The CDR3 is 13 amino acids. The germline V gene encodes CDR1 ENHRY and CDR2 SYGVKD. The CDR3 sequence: CAIRPTRNNEQFF.

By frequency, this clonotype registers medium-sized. This CDR3 reads CASHEAAGIRSATQYF. The chain employs TRBV4-1 and TRBJ2-3; with no DNA, the TCRdb D assignment of TRBD2 cannot be verified. The germline gives CDR1 MGHRA, CDR2 YSYEKL. The CDR3 loop spans 16 amino acids.

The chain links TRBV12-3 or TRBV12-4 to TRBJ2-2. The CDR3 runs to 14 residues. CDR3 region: CASRPFGYTGELFF.

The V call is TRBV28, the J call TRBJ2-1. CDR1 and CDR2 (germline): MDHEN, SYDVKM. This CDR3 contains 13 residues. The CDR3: CASSFLARIEQFF.

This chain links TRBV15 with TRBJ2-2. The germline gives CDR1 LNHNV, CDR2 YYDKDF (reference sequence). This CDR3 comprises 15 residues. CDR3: CATSRIDGFTGELFF.

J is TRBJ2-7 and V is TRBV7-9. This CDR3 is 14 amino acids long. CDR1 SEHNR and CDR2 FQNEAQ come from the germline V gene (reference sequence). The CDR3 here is CASSLAGLAYEQYF.

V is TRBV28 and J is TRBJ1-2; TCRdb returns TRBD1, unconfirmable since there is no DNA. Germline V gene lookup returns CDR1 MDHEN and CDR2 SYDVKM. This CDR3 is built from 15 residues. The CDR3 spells CASSPRGKTIYGYTF.